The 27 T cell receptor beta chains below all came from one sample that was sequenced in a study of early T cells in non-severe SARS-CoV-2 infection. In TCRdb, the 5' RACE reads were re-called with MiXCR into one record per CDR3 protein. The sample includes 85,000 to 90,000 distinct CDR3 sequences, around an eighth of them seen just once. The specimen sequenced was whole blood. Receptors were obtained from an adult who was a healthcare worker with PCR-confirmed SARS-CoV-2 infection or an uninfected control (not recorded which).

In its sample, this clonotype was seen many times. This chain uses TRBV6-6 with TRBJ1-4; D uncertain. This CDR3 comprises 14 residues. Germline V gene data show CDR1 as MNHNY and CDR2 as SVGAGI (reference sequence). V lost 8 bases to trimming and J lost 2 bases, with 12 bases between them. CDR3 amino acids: CASGIGRTNEKLFF. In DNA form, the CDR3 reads TGTGCCAGCGGGATAGGGAGGACTAATGAAAAACTGTTTTTT.

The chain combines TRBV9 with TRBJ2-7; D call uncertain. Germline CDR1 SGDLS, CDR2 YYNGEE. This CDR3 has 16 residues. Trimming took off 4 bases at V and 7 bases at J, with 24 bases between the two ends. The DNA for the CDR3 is TGTGCCAGCAGCCTTACCGGAGCGTACCAGATGGGGGAGCAGTACTTC. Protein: CASSLTGAYQMGEQYF. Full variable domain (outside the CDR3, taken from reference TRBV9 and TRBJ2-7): DSGVTQTPKHLITATGQRVTLRCSPRSGDLSVYWYQQSLDQGLQFLIQYYNGEERAKGNILERFSAQQFPDLHSELNLSSLELGDSALYFCASSLTGAYQMGEQYFGPGTRLTVT.

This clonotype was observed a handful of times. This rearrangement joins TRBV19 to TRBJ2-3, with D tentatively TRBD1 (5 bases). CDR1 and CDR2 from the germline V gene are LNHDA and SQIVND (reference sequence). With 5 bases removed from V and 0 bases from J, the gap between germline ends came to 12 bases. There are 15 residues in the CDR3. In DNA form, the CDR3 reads TGTGCCAGTAGTGCACAGGAGAGTAGCACAGATACGCAGTATTTT. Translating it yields CASSAQESSTDTQYF.

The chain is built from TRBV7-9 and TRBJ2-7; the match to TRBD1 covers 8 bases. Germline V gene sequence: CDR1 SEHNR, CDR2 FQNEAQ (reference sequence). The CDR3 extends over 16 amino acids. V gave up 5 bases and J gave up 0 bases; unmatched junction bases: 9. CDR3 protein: CASSPPGQGLSYEQYF. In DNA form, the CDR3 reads TGTGCCAGCAGCCCACCAGGACAGGGCCTCTCCTACGAGCAGTACTTC.

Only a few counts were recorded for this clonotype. CDR3 region: CASSGLNPTGELFF. DNA for the CDR3: TGTGCCAGTTCCGGGCTCAATCCCACCGGGGAGCTGTTTTTT. The chain recombines TRBV14 with TRBJ2-2, with D unresolved. The V end was cut by 9 bases, the J end by 4 bases, with 15 bases between. CDR3 length: 14 amino acids. Germline V CDR1 and CDR2: SGHDN, FVKESK. The whole variable domain, filled in from reference TRBV14 and TRBJ2-2, reads EAGVTQFPSHSVIEKGQTVTLRCDPISGHDNLYWYRRVMGKEIKFLLHFVKESKQDESGMPNNRFLAERTGGTYSTLKVQPAELEDSGVYFCASSGLNPTGELFFGEGSRLTVL.

The CDR3 sequence is CSVPGGAEAFF. CDR3 in DNA: TGCAGCGTCCCTGGGGGGGCAGAAGCTTTCTTT. J is TRBJ1-1 and V is TRBV29-1; maybe TRBD1 (6 bases). In germline, CDR1 is SQVTM, CDR2 ANQGSEA. The length of the CDR3 is 11 residues. V lost 6 bases, J lost 8 bases, and 13 bases lay in between. The full variable domain, its missing parts supplied by reference TRBV29-1 and TRBJ1-1, is SAVISQKPSRDICQRGTSLTIQCQVDSQVTMMFWYRQQPGQSLTLIATANQGSEATYESGFVIDKFPISRPNLTFSTLTVSNMSPEDSSIYLCSVPGGAEAFFGQGTRLTVV.

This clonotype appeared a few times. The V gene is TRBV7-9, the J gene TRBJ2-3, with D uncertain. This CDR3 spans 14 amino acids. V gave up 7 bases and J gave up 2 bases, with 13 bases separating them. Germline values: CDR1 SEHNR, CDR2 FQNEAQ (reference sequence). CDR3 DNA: TGTGCCAGCACCTGGGAACCGAACACAGATACGCAGTATTTT. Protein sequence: CASTWEPNTDTQYF.

The CDR3 DNA reads as TGTGCCAGCACCCTAGGGAGGACTGAAGCTTTCTTT. This encodes CASTLGRTEAFF. The V call is TRBV28, the J call TRBJ1-1; no clear D. Germline V gene sequence: CDR1 MDHEN, CDR2 SYDVKM. The CDR3 is made up of 12 amino acids. Deletions cut 7 bases from V and 5 bases from J, with 11 bases between.

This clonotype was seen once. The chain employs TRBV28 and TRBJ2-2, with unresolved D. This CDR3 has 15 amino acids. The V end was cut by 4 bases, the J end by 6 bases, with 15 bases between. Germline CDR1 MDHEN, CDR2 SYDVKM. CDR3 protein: CASSSPDYAPGELFF. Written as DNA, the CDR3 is TGTGCCAGCAGTTCCCCAGATTATGCTCCCGGGGAGCTGTTTTTT.

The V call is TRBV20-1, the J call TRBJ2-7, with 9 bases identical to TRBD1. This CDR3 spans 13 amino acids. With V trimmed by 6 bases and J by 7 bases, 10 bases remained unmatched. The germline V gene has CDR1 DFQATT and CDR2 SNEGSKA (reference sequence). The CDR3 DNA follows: TGCAGTGCAAAGCGGGACAGGGCTGGAGAGCAGTACTTC. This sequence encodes CSAKRDRAGEQYF.

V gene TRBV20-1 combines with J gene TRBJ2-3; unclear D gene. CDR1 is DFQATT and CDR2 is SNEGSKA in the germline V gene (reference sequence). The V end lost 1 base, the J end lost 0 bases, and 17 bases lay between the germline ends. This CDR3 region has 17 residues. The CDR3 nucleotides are TGCAGTGCTAGAGTTACCGGACCATTCCCTAGCACAGATACGCAGTATTTT. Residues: CSARVTGPFPSTDTQYF.

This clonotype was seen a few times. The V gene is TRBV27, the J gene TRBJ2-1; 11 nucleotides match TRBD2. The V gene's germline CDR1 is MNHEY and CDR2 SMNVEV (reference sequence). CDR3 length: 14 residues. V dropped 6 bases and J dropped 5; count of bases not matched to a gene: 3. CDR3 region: CASRTSGSNNEQFF. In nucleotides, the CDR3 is TGTGCCAGCAGAACTAGCGGGAGTAACAATGAGCAGTTCTTC.

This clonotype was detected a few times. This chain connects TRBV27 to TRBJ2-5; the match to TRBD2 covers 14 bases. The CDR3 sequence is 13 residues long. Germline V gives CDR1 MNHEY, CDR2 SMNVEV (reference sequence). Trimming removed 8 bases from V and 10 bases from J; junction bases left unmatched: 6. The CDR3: CASSGTSGRGQYF. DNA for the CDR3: TGTGCCAGCTCCGGGACTAGCGGGAGAGGCCAGTACTTC.

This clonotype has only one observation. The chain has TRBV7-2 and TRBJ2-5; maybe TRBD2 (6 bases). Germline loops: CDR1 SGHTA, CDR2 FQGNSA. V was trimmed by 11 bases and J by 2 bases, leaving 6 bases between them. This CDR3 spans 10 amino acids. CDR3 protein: CAGGQETQYF. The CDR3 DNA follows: TGTGCCGGGGGGCAAGAGACCCAGTACTTC.

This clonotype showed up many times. The DNA of the CDR3 is TGTGCCAGCAGTTACTATCGGGGAATCTCCTACAATGAGCAGTTCTTC. This codes for CASSYYRGISYNEQFF. This chain links TRBV6-5 with TRBJ2-1; tentative D call: TRBD2 (5 bases). V was cut by 1 base and J by 0 bases, with 10 bases left in between. This CDR3 spans 16 amino acids. Germline V CDR1 and CDR2: MNHEY, SVGAGI.

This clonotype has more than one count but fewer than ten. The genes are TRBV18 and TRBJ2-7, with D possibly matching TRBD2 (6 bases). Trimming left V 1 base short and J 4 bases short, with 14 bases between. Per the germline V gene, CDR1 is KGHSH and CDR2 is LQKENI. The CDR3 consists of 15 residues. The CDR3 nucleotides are TGTGCCAGCTCACCACTAGCGGCGGGTAAATACGAGCAGTACTTC. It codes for CASSPLAAGKYEQYF.

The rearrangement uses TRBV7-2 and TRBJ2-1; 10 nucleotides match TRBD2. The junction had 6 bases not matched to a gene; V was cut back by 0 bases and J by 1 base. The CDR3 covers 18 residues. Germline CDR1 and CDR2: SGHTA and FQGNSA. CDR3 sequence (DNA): TGTGCCAGCAGCTTAGCGTGGTTAGCGGGAGGATCCTACAATGAGCAGTTCTTC. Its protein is CASSLAWLAGGSYNEQFF. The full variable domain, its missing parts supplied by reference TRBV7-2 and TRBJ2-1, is GAGVSQSPSNKVTEKGKDVELRCDPISGHTALYWYRQSLGQGLEFLIYFQGNSAPDKSGLPSDRFSAERTGGSVSTLTIQRTQQEDSAVYLCASSLAWLAGGSYNEQFFGPGTRLTVL.

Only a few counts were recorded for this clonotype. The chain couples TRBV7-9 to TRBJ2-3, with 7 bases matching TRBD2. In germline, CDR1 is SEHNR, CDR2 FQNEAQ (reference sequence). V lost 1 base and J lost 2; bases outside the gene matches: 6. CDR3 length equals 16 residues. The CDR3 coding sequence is TGTGCCAGCAGCTTAGGCCTAGCGGAACTCACAGATACGCAGTATTTT. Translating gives CASSLGLAELTDTQYF.

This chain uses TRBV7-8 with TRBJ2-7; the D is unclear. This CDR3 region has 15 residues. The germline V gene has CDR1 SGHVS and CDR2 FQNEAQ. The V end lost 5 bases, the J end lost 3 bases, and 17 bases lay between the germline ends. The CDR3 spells CASSDQEAANYEQYF. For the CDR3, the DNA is TGTGCCAGCAGCGACCAAGAGGCAGCCAACTACGAGCAGTACTTC.

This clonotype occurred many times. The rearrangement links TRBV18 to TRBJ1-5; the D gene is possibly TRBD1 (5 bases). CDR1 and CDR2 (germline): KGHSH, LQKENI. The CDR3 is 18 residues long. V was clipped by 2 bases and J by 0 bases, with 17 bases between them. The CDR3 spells CASSPWPGLGGSNQPQHF. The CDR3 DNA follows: TGTGCCAGCTCACCATGGCCAGGGCTTGGGGGTAGCAATCAGCCCCAGCATTTT.

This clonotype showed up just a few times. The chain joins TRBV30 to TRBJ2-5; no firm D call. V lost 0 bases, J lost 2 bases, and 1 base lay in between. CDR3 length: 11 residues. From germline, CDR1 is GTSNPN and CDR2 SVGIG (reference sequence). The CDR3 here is CAWSVQETQYF. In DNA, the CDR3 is TGTGCCTGGAGTGTACAAGAGACCCAGTACTTC.

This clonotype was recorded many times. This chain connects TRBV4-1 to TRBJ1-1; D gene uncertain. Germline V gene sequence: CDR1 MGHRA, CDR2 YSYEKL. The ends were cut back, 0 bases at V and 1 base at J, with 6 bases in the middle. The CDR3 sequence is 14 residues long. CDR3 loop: CASSQETGNTEAFF. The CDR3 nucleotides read TGCGCCAGCAGCCAAGAGACGGGGAACACTGAAGCTTTCTTT.

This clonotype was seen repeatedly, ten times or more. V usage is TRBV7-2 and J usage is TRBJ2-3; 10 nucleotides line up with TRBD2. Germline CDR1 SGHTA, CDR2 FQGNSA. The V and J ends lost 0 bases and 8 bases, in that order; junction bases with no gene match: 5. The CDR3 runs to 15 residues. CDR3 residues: CASSLALAGVSTQYF. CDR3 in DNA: TGTGCCAGCAGCTTAGCCCTAGCGGGAGTCTCTACGCAGTATTTT.

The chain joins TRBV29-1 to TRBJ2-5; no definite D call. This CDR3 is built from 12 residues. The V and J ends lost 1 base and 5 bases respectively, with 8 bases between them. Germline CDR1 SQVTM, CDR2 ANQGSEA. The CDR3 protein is CSVEAREETQYF. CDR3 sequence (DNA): TGCAGCGTTGAAGCTCGCGAGGAGACCCAGTACTTC.

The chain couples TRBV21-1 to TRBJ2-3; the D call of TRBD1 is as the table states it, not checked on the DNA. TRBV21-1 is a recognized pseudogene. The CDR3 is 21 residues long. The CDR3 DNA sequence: TGTGCCAGCAGCAAAGCCCGCCCGTCATTCCCCGGCCCACACAGAACCTATACGCAGTATTTT. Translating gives CASSKARPSFPGPHRTYTQYF.

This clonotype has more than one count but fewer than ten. The CDR3 bases are TGTGCCAGCAGCCCGACTAGCGGGAGGGCAGGAGAGACCCAGTACTTC. Translation gives CASSPTSGRAGETQYF. The gene calls are TRBV2 and TRBJ2-5; 14 positions match TRBD2. The CDR3 loop spans 16 amino acids. The V and J ends lost 6 bases and 4 bases, in that order; junction bases with no gene match: 7. Per germline, CDR1 SNHLY and CDR2 FYNNEI.

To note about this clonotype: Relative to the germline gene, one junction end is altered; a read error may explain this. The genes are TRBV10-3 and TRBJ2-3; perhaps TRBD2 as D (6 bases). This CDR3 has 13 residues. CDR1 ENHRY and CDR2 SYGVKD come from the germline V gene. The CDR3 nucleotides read TGTGCCACCAGTGGCGGGGAGACAGATATGCAGTATTTT. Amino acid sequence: CATSGGETDMQYF.